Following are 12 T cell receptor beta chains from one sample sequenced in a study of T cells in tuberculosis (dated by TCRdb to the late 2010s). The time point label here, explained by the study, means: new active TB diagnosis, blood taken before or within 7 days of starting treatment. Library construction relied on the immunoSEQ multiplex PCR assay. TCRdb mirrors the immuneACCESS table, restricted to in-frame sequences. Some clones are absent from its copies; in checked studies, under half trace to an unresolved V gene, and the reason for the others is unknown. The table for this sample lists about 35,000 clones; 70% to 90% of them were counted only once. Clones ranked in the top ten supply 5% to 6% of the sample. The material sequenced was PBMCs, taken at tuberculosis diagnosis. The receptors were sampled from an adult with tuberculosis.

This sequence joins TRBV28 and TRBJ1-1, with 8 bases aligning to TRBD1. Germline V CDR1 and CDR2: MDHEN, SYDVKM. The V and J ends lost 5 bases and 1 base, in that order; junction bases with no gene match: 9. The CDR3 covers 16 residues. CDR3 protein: CASSPHRTGTNTEAFF. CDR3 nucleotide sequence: TGTGCCAGCAGTCCCCACCGGACAGGGACGAACACTGAAGCTTTCTTT.

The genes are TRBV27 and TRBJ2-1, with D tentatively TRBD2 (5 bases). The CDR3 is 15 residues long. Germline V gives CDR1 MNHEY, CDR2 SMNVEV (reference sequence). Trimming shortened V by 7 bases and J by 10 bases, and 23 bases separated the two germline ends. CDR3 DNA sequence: TGTGCCAGCACCATTATAGGCGAGGGTGTAAGGGAGCAGTTCTTC. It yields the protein CASTIIGEGVREQFF.

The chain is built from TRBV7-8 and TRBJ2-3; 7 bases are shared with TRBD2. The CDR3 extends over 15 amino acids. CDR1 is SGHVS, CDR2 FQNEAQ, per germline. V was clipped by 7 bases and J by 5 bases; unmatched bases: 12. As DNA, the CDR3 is TGTGCCAGCAACCCGGGGAGCGGGATGGAAGATACGCAGTATTTT. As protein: CASNPGSGMEDTQYF.

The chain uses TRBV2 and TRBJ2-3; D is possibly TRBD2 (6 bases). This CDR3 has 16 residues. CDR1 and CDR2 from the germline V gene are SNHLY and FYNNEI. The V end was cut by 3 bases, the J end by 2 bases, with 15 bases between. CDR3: CASSEGISGYTDTQYF. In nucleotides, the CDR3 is TGTGCCAGCAGTGAGGGGATTAGCGGTTACACAGATACGCAGTATTTT.

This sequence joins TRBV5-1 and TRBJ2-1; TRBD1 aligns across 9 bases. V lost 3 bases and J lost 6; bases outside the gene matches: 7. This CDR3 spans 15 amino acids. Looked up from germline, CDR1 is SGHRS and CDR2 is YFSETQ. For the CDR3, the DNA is TGCGCCAGCAGCTCGGGGGACAGGGACTTCAATGAGCAGTTCTTC. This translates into CASSSGDRDFNEQFF.

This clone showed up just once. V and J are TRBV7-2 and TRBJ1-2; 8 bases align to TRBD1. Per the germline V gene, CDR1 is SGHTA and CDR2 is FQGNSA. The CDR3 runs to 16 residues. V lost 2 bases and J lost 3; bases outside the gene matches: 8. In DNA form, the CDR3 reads TGTGCCAGCAGCTTACGGGCAGGGGGCCCTTACTATGGCTACACCTTC. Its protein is CASSLRAGGPYYGYTF.

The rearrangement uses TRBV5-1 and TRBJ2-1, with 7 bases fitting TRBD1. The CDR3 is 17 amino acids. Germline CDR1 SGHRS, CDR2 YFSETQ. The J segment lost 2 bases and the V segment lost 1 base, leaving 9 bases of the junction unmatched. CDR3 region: CASSLTGQAAPYNEQFF. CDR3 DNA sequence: TGCGCCAGCAGCTTGACCGGACAGGCTGCGCCCTACAATGAGCAGTTCTTC.

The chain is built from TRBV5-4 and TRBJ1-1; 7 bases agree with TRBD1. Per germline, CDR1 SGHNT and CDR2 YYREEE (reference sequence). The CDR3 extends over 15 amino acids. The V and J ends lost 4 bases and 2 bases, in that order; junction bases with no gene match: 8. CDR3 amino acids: CASSDRTGENTEAFF. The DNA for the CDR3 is TGTGCCAGCAGCGACCGGACAGGTGAAAACACTGAAGCTTTCTTT.

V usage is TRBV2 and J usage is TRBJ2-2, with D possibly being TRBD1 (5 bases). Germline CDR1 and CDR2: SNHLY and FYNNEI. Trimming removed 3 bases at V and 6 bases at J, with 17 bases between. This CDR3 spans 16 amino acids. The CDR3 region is CASSDRVVWLAGELFF. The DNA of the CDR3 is TGTGCCAGCAGTGACAGGGTCGTGTGGTTGGCCGGGGAGCTGTTTTTT.

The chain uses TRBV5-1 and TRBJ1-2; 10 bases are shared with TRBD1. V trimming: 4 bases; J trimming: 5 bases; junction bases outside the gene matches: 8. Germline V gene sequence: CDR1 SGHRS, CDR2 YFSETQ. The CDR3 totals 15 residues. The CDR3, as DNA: TGCGCCAGCAGCACGGGGACAGGGGAGAGATATGGCTACACCTTC. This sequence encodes CASSTGTGERYGYTF.

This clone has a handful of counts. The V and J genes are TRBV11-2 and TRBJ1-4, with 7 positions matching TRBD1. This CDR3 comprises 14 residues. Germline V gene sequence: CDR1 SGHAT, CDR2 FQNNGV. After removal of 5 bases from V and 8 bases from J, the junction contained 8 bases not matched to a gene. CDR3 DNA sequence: TGTGCCAGCAGCCAAGACAGGGTTTACGAAAAACTGTTTTTT. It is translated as CASSQDRVYEKLFF.

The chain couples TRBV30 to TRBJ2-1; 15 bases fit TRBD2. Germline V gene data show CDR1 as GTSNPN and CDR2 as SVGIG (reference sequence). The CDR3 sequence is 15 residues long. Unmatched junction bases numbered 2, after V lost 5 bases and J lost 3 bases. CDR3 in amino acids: CAWGLAGGLYNEQFF. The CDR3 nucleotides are TGTGCCTGGGGACTAGCGGGGGGGCTCTACAATGAGCAGTTCTTC. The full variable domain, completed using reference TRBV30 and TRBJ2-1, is SQTIHQWPATLVQPVGSPLSLECTVEGTSNPNLYWYRQAAGRGLQLLFYSVGIGQISSEVPQNLSASRPQDRQFILSSKKLLLSDSGFYLCAWGLAGGLYNEQFFGPGTRLTVL.